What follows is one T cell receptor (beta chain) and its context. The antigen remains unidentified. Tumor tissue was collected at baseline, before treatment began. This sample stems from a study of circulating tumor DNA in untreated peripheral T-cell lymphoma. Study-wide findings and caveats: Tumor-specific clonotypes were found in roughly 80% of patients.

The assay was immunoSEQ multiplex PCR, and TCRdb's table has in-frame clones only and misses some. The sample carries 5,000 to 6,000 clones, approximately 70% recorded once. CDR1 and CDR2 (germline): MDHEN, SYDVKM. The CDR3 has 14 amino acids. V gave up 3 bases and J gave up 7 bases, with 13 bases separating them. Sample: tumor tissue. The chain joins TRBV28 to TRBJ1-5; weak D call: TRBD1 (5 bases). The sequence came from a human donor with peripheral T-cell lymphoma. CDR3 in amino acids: CASSLWQGRQPQHF. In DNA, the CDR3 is TGTGCCAGCAGTTTGTGGCAGGGACGACAGCCCCAGCATTTT.